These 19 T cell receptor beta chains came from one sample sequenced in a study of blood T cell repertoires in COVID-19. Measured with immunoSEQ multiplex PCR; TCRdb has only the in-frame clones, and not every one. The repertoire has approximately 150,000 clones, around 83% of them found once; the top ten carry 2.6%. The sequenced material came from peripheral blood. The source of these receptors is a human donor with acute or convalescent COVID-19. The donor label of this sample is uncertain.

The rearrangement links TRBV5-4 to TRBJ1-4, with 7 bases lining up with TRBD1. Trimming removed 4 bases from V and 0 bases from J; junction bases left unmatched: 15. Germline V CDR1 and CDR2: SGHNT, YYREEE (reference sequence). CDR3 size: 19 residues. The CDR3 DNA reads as TGTGCCAGCAGCGGACAGGAGCCCAGTAACACCGCAACTAATGAAAAACTGTTTTTT. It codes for CASSGQEPSNTATNEKLFF. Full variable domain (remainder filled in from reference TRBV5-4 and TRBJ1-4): ETGVTQSPTHLIKTRGQQVTLRCSSQSGHNTVSWYQQALGQGPQFIFQYYREEENGRGNFPPRFSGLQFPNYSSELNVNALELDDSALYLCASSGQEPSNTATNEKLFFGSGTQLSVL.

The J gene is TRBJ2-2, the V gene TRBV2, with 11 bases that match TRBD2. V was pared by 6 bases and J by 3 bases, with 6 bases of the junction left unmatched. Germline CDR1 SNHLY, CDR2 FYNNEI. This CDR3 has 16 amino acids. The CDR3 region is CASSPSGRLDTGELFF. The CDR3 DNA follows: TGTGCCAGCAGCCCTAGCGGGAGGCTCGACACCGGGGAGCTGTTTTTT.

CDR3 in DNA: TGTGCCAGCAGTTTAAGGGGTCTAAGCACCATAGAAGCTTTCTTT. Encoded protein: CASSLRGLSTIEAFF. This chain links TRBV28 with TRBJ1-1; D may be TRBD1 (5 bases). Germline V gene sequence: CDR1 MDHEN, CDR2 SYDVKM. The CDR3 sequence is 15 residues long. V was cut by 2 bases and J by 8 bases, with 18 bases left in between. The variable domain in full, with the rest retrieved from reference TRBV28 and TRBJ1-1, is DVKVTQSSRYLVKRTGEKVFLECVQDMDHENMFWYRQDPGLGLRLIYFSYDVKMKEKGDIPEGYSVSREKKERFSLILESASTNQTSMYLCASSLRGLSTIEAFFGQGTRLTVV.

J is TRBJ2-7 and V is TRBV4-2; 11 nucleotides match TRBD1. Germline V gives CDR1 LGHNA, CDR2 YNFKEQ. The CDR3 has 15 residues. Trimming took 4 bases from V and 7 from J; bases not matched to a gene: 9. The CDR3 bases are TGTGCCAGCAGCCGTGCGGGACAGGGGGAGGGGGAGCAGTACTTC. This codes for CASSRAGQGEGEQYF.

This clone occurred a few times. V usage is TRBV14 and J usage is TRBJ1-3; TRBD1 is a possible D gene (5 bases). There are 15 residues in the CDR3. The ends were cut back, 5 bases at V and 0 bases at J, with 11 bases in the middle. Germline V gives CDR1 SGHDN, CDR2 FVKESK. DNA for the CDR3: TGTGCCAGCAGCTCTACAGGCCTCTCTGGAAACACCATATATTTT. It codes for CASSSTGLSGNTIYF.

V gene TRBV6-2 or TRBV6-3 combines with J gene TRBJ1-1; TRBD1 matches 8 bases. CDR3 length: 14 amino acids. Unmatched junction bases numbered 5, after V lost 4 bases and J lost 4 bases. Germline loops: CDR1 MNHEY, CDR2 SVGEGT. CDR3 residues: CASSSQGAGTEAFF. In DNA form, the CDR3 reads TGTGCCAGCAGTTCTCAGGGGGCGGGCACTGAAGCTTTCTTT.

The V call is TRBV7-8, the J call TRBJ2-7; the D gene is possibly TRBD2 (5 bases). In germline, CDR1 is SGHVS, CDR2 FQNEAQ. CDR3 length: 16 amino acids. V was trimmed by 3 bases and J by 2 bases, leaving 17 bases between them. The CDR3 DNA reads TGTGCCAGCAGCTTCTTGAGCGGTGGTAGAGCCTACGAGCAGTACTTC. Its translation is CASSFLSGGRAYEQYF.

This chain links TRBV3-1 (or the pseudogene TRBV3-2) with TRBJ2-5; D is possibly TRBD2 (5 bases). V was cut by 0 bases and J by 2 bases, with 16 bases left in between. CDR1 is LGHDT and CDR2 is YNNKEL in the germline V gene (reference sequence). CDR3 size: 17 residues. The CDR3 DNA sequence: TGTGCCAGCAGCCAAGATCTTATGAGGGCAGGACAAGAGACCCAGTACTTC. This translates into CASSQDLMRAGQETQYF.

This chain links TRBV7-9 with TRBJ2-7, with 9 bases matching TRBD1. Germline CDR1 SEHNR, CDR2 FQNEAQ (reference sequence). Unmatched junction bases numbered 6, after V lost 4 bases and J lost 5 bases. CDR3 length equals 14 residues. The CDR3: CASSSRTGVHEQYV. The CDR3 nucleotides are TGTGCCAGCAGCTCACGGACAGGGGTCCACGAGCAGTACGTC.

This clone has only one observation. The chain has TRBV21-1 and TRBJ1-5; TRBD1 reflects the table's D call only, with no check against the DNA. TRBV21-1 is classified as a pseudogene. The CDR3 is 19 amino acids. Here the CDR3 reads CASSKKGGRGRAPVKPQHF. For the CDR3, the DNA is TGTGCCAGCAGCAAAAAGGGCGGCAGGGGCAGAGCCCCGGTAAAACCCCAGCATTTT.

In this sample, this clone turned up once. CDR3 in DNA: TGTGCCAGCAGTAAAAACACTGAAGCTTTCTTT. It codes for CASSKNTEAFF. V usage is TRBV11-2 and J usage is TRBJ1-1; D call uncertain. From germline, CDR1 is SGHAT and CDR2 FQNNGV. V lost 6 bases and J 2 bases, leaving 4 bases between the germline ends. The CDR3 runs 11 residues.

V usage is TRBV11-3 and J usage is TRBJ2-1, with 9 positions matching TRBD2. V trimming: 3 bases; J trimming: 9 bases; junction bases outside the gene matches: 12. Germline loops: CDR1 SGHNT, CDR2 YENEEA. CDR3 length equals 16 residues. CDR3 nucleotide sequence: TGTGCCAGCAGCTTGGTTGGCGGGAGGGCGAGGGGTGAGCAGTTCTTC. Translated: CASSLVGGRARGEQFF.

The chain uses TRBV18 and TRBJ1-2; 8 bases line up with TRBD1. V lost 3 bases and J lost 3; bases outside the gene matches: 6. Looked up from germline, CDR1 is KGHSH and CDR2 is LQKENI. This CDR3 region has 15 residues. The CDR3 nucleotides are TGTGCCAGCTCACCGGACAGGGAGTCGGACTATGGCTACACCTTC. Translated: CASSPDRESDYGYTF.

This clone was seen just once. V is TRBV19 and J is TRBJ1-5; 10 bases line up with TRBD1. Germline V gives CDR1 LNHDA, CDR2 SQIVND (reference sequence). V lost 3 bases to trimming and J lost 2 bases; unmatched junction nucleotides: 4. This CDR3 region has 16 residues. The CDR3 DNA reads TGTGCCAGTAGTATGGTCGGGACAGGGGGCAATCAGCCCCAGCATTTT. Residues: CASSMVGTGGNQPQHF.

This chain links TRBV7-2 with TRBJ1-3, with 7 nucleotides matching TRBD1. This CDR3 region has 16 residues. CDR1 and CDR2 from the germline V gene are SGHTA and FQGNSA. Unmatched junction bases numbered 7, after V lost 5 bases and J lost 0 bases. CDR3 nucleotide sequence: TGTGCCAGCAGCATCGACAGGGACCTCTCTGGAAACACCATATATTTT. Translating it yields CASSIDRDLSGNTIYF.

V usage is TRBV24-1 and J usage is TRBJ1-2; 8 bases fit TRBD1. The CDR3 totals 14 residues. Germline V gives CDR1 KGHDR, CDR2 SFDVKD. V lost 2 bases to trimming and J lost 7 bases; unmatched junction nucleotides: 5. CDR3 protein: CATSDSDRVAGYTF. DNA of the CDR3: TGTGCCACCAGTGATTCGGACAGGGTGGCTGGCTACACCTTC.

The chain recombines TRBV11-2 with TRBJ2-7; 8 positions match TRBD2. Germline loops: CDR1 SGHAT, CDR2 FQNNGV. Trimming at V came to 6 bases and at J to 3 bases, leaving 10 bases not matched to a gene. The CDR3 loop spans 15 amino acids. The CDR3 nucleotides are TGTGCCAGCAGTTCACTAGCGGCAGTTCACTACGAGCAGTACGTC. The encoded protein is CASSSLAAVHYEQYV.

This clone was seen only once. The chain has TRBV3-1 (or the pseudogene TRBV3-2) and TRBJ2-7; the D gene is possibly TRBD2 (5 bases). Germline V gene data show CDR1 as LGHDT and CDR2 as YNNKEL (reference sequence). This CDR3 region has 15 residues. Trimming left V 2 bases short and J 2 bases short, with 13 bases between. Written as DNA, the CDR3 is TGTGCCAGCAGCCAAAGGACTGACCTGGCCTACGAGCAGTACTTC. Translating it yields CASSQRTDLAYEQYF.

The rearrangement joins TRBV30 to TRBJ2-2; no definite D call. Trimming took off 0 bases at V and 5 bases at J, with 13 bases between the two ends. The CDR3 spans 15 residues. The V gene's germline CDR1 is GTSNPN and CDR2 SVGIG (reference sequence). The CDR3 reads CAWSVPADMTGELFF. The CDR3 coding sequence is TGTGCCTGGAGTGTACCGGCAGACATGACCGGGGAGCTGTTTTTT.